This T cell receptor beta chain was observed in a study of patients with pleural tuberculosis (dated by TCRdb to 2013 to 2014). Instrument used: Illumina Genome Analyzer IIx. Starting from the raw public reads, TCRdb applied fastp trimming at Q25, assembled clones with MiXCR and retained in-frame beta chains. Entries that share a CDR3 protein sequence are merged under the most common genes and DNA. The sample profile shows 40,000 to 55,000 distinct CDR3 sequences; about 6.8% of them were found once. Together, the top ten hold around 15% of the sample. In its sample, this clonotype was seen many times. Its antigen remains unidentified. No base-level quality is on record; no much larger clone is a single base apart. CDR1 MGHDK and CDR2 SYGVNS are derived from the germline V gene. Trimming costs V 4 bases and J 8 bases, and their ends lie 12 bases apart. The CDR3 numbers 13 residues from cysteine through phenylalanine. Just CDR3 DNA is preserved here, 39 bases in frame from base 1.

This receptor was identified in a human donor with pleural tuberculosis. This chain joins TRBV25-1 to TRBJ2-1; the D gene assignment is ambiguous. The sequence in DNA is TGTGCCAGCAGTGGCCACAGAATCCATGAGCAGTTCTTC. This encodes CASSGHRIHEQFF.